These 7 T cell receptor beta chains were sequenced from one sample in a study of T cell changes during pregnancy in multiple sclerosis. This table comes from immunoSEQ multiplex PCR, and its TCRdb copy is limited to in-frame clones, with some not included. The table lists fewer than 45,000 clones, around 89% of them singletons. The sequencing here drew on CD4+ T cells from peripheral blood mononuclear cells, taken in the first trimester of pregnancy. All receptors derive from a female donor with multiple sclerosis, enrolled in a pregnancy study.

Only a few counts were recorded for this clone. The chain employs TRBV27 and TRBJ1-1, with no clear D. Germline assignment: CDR1 MNHEY and CDR2 SMNVEV (reference sequence). The germline V and J ends were trimmed by 2 bases and 6 bases, with 13 bases remaining between them. The CDR3 totals 14 residues. The CDR3 region has the DNA TGTGCCAGCAGTTTAAGCGTCACGCGGGCTGAAGCTTTCTTT. This gives the protein CASSLSVTRAEAFF.

This rearrangement joins TRBV2 to TRBJ1-2; TRBD1 aligns across 10 bases. The CDR3 is made up of 15 amino acids. V dropped 3 bases and J dropped 2; count of bases not matched to a gene: 3. CDR1 is SNHLY, CDR2 FYNNEI, per germline. CDR3 DNA sequence: TGTGCCAGCAGTGAGGGACAGGGGTTCAACTATGGCTACACCTTC. Protein: CASSEGQGFNYGYTF.

The chain joins TRBV4-1 to TRBJ2-3; no clear D. The CDR3 sequence is 12 residues long. The V gene lost 0 bases and the J gene lost 8 bases, with 6 bases spanning the gap. CDR1 is MGHRA, CDR2 YSYEKL, per germline. This CDR3 is CASSQDRGTQYF. The CDR3 DNA follows: TGCGCCAGCAGCCAAGATAGAGGTACGCAGTATTTT.

This clone was counted only a few times. This chain links TRBV7-2 with TRBJ1-2, with D possibly matching TRBD1 (6 bases). Per germline, CDR1 SGHTA and CDR2 FQGNSA. The CDR3 extends over 14 amino acids. V dropped 6 bases and J dropped 7 bases, with 18 bases sitting between them. CDR3 loop: CASSPQTGRGGYTF. CDR3 nucleotide sequence: TGTGCCAGCAGTCCACAAACAGGGCGCGGTGGCTACACCTTC.

V usage is TRBV7-8 and J usage is TRBJ1-4; D unclear. Germline V CDR1 and CDR2: SGHVS, FQNEAQ. Trimming took 5 bases from V and 8 from J, leaving 18 bases between them. This CDR3 has 15 amino acids. The CDR3 bases are TGTGCCAGCAGCCCTGGCGAGGTATTGCACGAAAAACTGTTTTTT. As protein: CASSPGEVLHEKLFF.

The chain combines TRBV6-1 with TRBJ2-7; the D is unclear. Germline V gene data show CDR1 as MNHNS and CDR2 as SASEGT. The length of the CDR3 is 12 residues. With 1 base removed from V and 3 bases from J, the gap between germline ends came to 4 bases. The CDR3 DNA reads as TGTGCCAGCAGTGAAGTCTACTACGAGCAGTACTTC. This translates into CASSEVYYEQYF.

This clone was found once. The chain carries TRBV7-9 and TRBJ1-1; D remains ambiguous. CDR3 length: 12 residues. Germline values: CDR1 SEHNR, CDR2 FQNEAQ (reference sequence). V dropped 1 base and J dropped 7 bases, with 7 bases sitting between them. CDR3 region: CASSLVSLEAFF. Written as DNA, the CDR3 is TGTGCCAGCAGCTTAGTATCACTTGAAGCTTTCTTT.